This T cell receptor (beta chain) was identified in a study of post-analysis software for immune sequencing data. The study's findings and limits: F-measure co-clustering was strong for batch-matched samples. Included in a set of roughly 5 TRBV segments more frequent in patients than controls were TRBV5-6, TRBV5-1 and TRBV20-1.

This CDR3 contains 15 residues. V shed 7 bases and J 10 bases; nucleotides not matched to a gene: 16. Germline V lookup: CDR1 SQVTM, CDR2 ANQGSEA. The library was made from cDNA and included unique molecular identifiers. TCRdb itself ran the PCR reads through MiXCR, one entry per CDR3 protein. The data hold fewer than 850,000 distinct CDR3 sequences, with 30% observed a single time. This clonotype was seen ten or more times. Its antigen is currently unknown. The clonotype was recovered from a girl aged 10-17 years with multiple sclerosis. The sequenced material came from blood. The V and J genes are TRBV29-1 and TRBJ2-1, with 10 bases aligning to TRBD2. The CDR3 loop is CSAHTSGAIQSEQFF. The CDR3 region has the DNA TGCAGCGCCCACACTAGCGGGGCCATCCAGAGCGAGCAGTTCTTC.